This is a list of T cell receptor beta chains from one sample in a study of blood T cell repertoires in COVID-19. Here immunoSEQ multiplex PCR was the method, and the copy in TCRdb shows in-frame clones only, minus some. The sample lists about 160,000 clones; about 74% were seen once. Sequenced input: peripheral blood. These receptors all stem from a man aged 55 to 70 with acute or convalescent COVID-19. Both conserved end residues are part of each CDR3. D genes are given only for firm matches. Size tells how often a clone was seen (once, few, many) or the class of an expanded clone, and some rows leave it out.

d_call clone_size j_call v_call cdr3_nt cdr3_aa
TRBD1 NA TRBJ1-1 TRBV5-5 TGTGCCAGCAGCTTGGGACAGGGACCCAACACTGAAGCTTTCTTT CASSLGQGPNTEAFF
NA NA TRBJ2-4 TRBV4-1 TGCGCCAGCAGCCAAGAGAGGTATCCCGCCAAAAACATTCAGTACTTC CASSQERYPAKNIQYF
NA NA TRBJ1-1 TRBV3-1/TRBV3-2 TGTGCCAGCAGCCAAGGGACATACACTGAAGCTTTCTTT CASSQGTYTEAFF
TRBD1 NA TRBJ2-7 TRBV7-9 TGTGCCAGCAGCTTAGTAGGGACAGGGGGCTACGAGCAGTACTTC CASSLVGTGGYEQYF
NA once TRBJ1-1 TRBV24-1 TGTGCCACCAGTGATACCGGGTCCCCGGGCACTGAAGCTTTCTTT CATSDTGSPGTEAFF
NA NA TRBJ2-3 TRBV9 TGTGCCAGCAGCGTAGTAACAGATACGCAGTATTTT CASSVVTDTQYF
NA NA TRBJ1-5 TRBV6-1 TGTGCCAGCAGTGAAGCGCTCAGTAGCAATCAGCCCCAGCATTTT CASSEALSSNQPQHF
NA once TRBJ1-2 TRBV27 TGTGCCAGCAGTCCCGGCCCTGACTCTCGACTCTATGGCTACACCTTC CASSPGPDSRLYGYTF
NA NA TRBJ2-5 TRBV21-1 TGTGCCAGCAGCAAAGCGCCATTGGAGGGGCCGGAGACCCAGTACTTC CASSKAPLEGPETQYF
NA NA TRBJ1-6 TRBV19 TGTGCCAGTAGTATAGACAGGGGATTTAATTCACCCCTCCACTTT CASSIDRGFNSPLHF
TRBD2 few TRBJ2-1 TRBV19 TGTGCCAGTAGTATAGATCGGAGACTAGCGGCTCAAGAGCAGTTCTTC CASSIDRRLAAQEQFF
NA NA TRBJ2-7 TRBV2 TGTGCCAGCCTAAGCCCAGGAATCTCCTACGAGCAGTACTTC CASLSPGISYEQYF
TRBD1 once TRBJ1-5 TRBV18 TGTGCCAGCTCGAAAGGACAGGGTAATCAGCCCCAGCATTTT CASSKGQGNQPQHF
NA NA TRBJ1-1 TRBV7-6 TGTGCCAGCAGCTTAGCTTCGGGGAAGAACACTGAAGCTTTCTTT CASSLASGKNTEAFF
NA NA TRBJ1-1 TRBV3-1/TRBV3-2 TGTGCCAGCAGCCAAGGTCAGACAAGCCAAGCTTTCTTT CASSQGQTSQAFF
TRBD1 NA TRBJ2-7 TRBV14 TGTGCCAGCAGCCTGACGGGACAGACCTACGAGCAGTACTTC CASSLTGQTYEQYF
TRBD1 NA TRBJ2-3 TRBV19 TGTGCCAGTAGTATAAATGGCAGGGGGCGCACAGATACGCAGTATTTT CASSINGRGRTDTQYF
NA NA TRBJ1-5 TRBV6-6 TGTGCCAGCAGTTACGGAGCGAGTAATCAGCCCCAGCATTTT CASSYGASNQPQHF
NA NA TRBJ2-1 TRBV5-6 TGTGCCAGCAGCTTAGGGCAGGGGTTGTCCTACAATGAGCAGTTCTTC CASSLGQGLSYNEQFF
NA NA TRBJ2-1 TRBV4-1 TGCGCCAGCAGCCGCCTACCGGCGGGACCCAGCTACAATGAGCAGTTCTTC CASSRLPAGPSYNEQFF
NA NA TRBJ2-5 TRBV3-1/TRBV3-2 TGTGCCAGCAGCCAAGAGAGGCTAGTAAAGACCCAGTACTTC CASSQERLVKTQYF